Each of the 32 T cell receptor beta chains below was sequenced from the same sample in a study of CD8+ T cells in alopecia areata. After isolation, RNA underwent reverse transcription to generate cDNA as the sequencing template. Profiling relied on immunoSEQ multiplex PCR, and the TCRdb table lists in-frame clones only, not all of them. The sample gives some 130,000 clones, roughly 54% of which show up once; around 15% is in the top ten. Treatment of the sample: oral pan-JAK inhibitor, 5-10 mg twice daily. The sequencing used CD8+ T cells sorted from blood, collected at week 4, from a patient treated with tofacitinib. Receptors were obtained from a human donor with alopecia areata.

V usage is TRBV4-1 and J usage is TRBJ1-1; D not certain. Between the trimmed V and J ends, which lost 2 bases and 6 bases, there was a span of 10 bases. From germline, CDR1 is MGHRA and CDR2 YSYEKL. The CDR3 spans 13 residues. The CDR3 bases are TGCGCCAGCAGCCAAATACAGTATGCTGAAGCTTTCTTT. This sequence encodes CASSQIQYAEAFF.

This clone turned up a few times. The V and J genes are TRBV4-3 and TRBJ2-3; 8 positions match TRBD2. The CDR3 contains 18 residues. The ends lost 0 bases at V and 4 bases at J; junction bases unmatched: 12. Germline V gives CDR1 LGHNA, CDR2 YSLEER. Written as DNA, the CDR3 is TGCGCCAGCAGCCAAGAGCTCACCGGGACTAGAGGAGCAGATACGCAGTATTTT. It is translated as CASSQELTGTRGADTQYF.

Only a few counts were recorded for this clone. This chain uses TRBV2 with TRBJ1-1, with D maybe TRBD1 (5 bases). V was pared by 3 bases and J by 5 bases, with 16 bases between. Germline V lookup: CDR1 SNHLY, CDR2 FYNNEI. CDR3 length: 15 amino acids. CDR3 DNA: TGTGCCAGCAGTGATTGGAGAGCAGGGCATACTGAAGCTTTCTTT. Encoded protein: CASSDWRAGHTEAFF.

This clone was recorded once. The J gene is TRBJ1-2, the V gene TRBV9, with TRBD1 identical over 7 bases. Germline CDR1 SGDLS, CDR2 YYNGEE. The V and J ends lost 5 bases and 8 bases, in that order; junction bases with no gene match: 18. The CDR3 consists of 16 residues. The CDR3 DNA reads TGTGCCAGCAGTGATACCCGTAGGGGGCGAGAGATGGGCTACACCTTC. As protein: CASSDTRRGREMGYTF.

V usage is TRBV29-1 and J usage is TRBJ2-4; 7 bases are shared with TRBD1. The germline V gene has CDR1 SQVTM and CDR2 ANQGSEA. The CDR3 totals 12 residues. Trimming cost V 6 bases and J 5 bases; bases outside gene matches: 4. The CDR3 sequence is CSVTGTENIQYF. As DNA, the CDR3 is TGCAGCGTAACCGGGACAGAAAACATTCAGTACTTC. The full variable domain, with the rest looked up from reference TRBV29-1 and TRBJ2-4, is SAVISQKPSRDICQRGTSLTIQCQVDSQVTMMFWYRQQPGQSLTLIATANQGSEATYESGFVIDKFPISRPNLTFSTLTVSNMSPEDSSIYLCSVTGTENIQYFGAGTRLSVL.

This sequence joins TRBV6-5 and TRBJ2-7; 7 bases fit TRBD1. Trimming took 2 bases from V and 0 from J; bases not matched to a gene: 1. This CDR3 region has 14 residues. Per the germline V gene, CDR1 is MNHEY and CDR2 is SVGAGI. The CDR3 DNA reads as TGTGCCAGCAGTTACGGGGACAGCTCCTACGAGCAGTACTTC. It encodes CASSYGDSSYEQYF.

The rearrangement uses TRBV27 and TRBJ1-1, with D perhaps matching TRBD1 (6 bases). The V gene's germline CDR1 is MNHEY and CDR2 SMNVEV (reference sequence). The V end lost 8 bases, the J end lost 6 bases, and 10 bases lay between the germline ends. The CDR3 is 11 amino acids. The CDR3 reads CASQGLAEAFF. The DNA for the CDR3 is TGTGCCAGCCAGGGGTTAGCTGAAGCTTTCTTT.

V gene TRBV6-6 combines with J gene TRBJ2-4, with a weak D call TRBD1 (6 bases). Trimming shortened V by 6 bases and J by 2 bases, and 11 bases separated the two germline ends. The germline gives CDR1 MNHNY, CDR2 SVGAGI (reference sequence). CDR3 size: 14 residues. CDR3 loop: CASRLDSSKNIQYF. CDR3 nucleotide sequence: TGTGCCAGCAGACTGGACAGTTCCAAAAACATTCAGTACTTC.

J is TRBJ2-1 and V is TRBV7-8, with TRBD1 identical over 7 bases. The CDR3 sequence is 15 residues long. Germline V gene data show CDR1 as SGHVS and CDR2 as FQNEAQ. V dropped 2 bases and J dropped 6; count of bases not matched to a gene: 7. In DNA form, the CDR3 reads TGTGCCAGCAGCTTAAGGGGGCCTCCCGGCAATGAGCAGTTCTTC. Protein product: CASSLRGPPGNEQFF.

This clone was picked up a small number of times. This chain links TRBV6-6 with TRBJ2-1, with 10 bases that match TRBD1. The ends lost 4 bases at V and 3 bases at J; junction bases unmatched: 6. CDR3 length: 16 residues. The germline V gene encodes CDR1 MNHNY and CDR2 SVGAGI (reference sequence). CDR3 region: CASSLERTGGYNEQFF. In DNA, the CDR3 is TGTGCCAGCAGTTTAGAGAGGACAGGGGGCTACAATGAGCAGTTCTTC.

This chain joins TRBV9 and TRBJ2-3, with D unresolved. The CDR3 runs to 13 residues. The V end lost 5 bases, the J end lost 6 bases, and 13 bases lay between the germline ends. CDR1 is SGDLS, CDR2 YYNGEE, per germline. The CDR3 sequence is CASSKLRADTQYF. The CDR3 nucleotides are TGTGCCAGCAGTAAGCTCCGCGCCGATACGCAGTATTTT.

This rearrangement joins TRBV4-1 to TRBJ1-5, with D perhaps matching TRBD1 (5 bases). Germline V CDR1 and CDR2: MGHRA, YSYEKL. The CDR3 has 15 residues. V lost 2 bases, J lost 3 bases, and 11 bases lay in between. DNA for the CDR3: TGCGCCAGCAGCCAACAAGGGGTCTTCAATCAGCCCCAGCATTTT. This translates into CASSQQGVFNQPQHF.

CDR3 sequence reads: CASSPELAGGTDTQYF. The CDR3 region has the DNA TGTGCCAGCAGCCCCGAACTAGCGGGAGGCACAGATACGCAGTATTTT. The chain has TRBV5-6 and TRBJ2-3; 11 bases match TRBD2. Germline V gene sequence: CDR1 SGHDT, CDR2 YYEEEE. V trimming: 4 bases; J trimming: 1 base; junction bases outside the gene matches: 5. CDR3 length: 16 residues.

This clone was counted between two and nine times. The chain couples TRBV13 to TRBJ2-5; 10 bases agree with TRBD1. The CDR3 is 15 amino acids. Per the germline V gene, CDR1 is PRHDT and CDR2 is FYEKMQ (reference sequence). Trimming at V came to 5 bases and at J to 3 bases, leaving 6 bases not matched to a gene. The CDR3 protein is CASSKTGTGEETQYF. CDR3 DNA: TGTGCCAGCAGCAAGACCGGGACAGGGGAAGAGACCCAGTACTTC. The whole variable domain, remainder taken from reference TRBV13 and TRBJ2-5, is AAGVIQSPRHLIKEKRETATLKCYPIPRHDTVYWYQQGPGQDPQFLISFYEKMQSDKGSIPDRFSAQQFSDYHSELNMSSLELGDSALYFCASSKTGTGEETQYFGPGTRLLVL.

J is TRBJ1-1 and V is TRBV6-5; no definite D call. CDR1 and CDR2 (germline): MNHEY, SVGAGI. CDR3 length: 14 residues. V was clipped by 0 bases and J by 3 bases, with 8 bases between them. CDR3 coding DNA: TGTGCCAGCAGTTACTCGAACAAGCACACTGAAGCTTTCTTT. As protein: CASSYSNKHTEAFF.

V and J are TRBV4-1 and TRBJ1-5; D gene uncertain. CDR3 size: 14 residues. The V end lost 5 bases, the J end lost 4 bases, and 12 bases lay between the germline ends. Germline CDR1 MGHRA, CDR2 YSYEKL. Here the CDR3 DNA reads TGCGCCAGCAGCTTCCGGACGGAGAATCAGCCCCAGCATTTT. Translating it yields CASSFRTENQPQHF.

This clone was found a few times. The chain carries TRBV13 and TRBJ2-7; tentatively, D is TRBD1 (5 bases). The CDR3 is 12 amino acids. The germline CDR1 and CDR2 sequences are PRHDT and FYEKMQ (reference sequence). V was cut by 4 bases and J by 6 bases, with 10 bases left in between. CDR3 nucleotide sequence: TGTGCCAGCAGCTCGATAAGGGGCGAGCAGTACTTC. The encoded protein is CASSSIRGEQYF.

The rearrangement joins TRBV30 to TRBJ1-6, with 9 bases aligning to TRBD1. CDR1 is GTSNPN and CDR2 is SVGIG in the germline V gene (reference sequence). The CDR3 contains 13 residues. V dropped 7 bases and J dropped 10; count of bases not matched to a gene: 8. The CDR3 coding sequence is TGTGCCTATCATACAGGGGGCGTGTCACCCCTCCACTTT. It yields the protein CAYHTGGVSPLHF.

This clone appeared a few times. The gene calls are TRBV7-9 and TRBJ2-1; 11 bases are shared with TRBD2. CDR3 length: 15 amino acids. The germline V gene has CDR1 SEHNR and CDR2 FQNEAQ (reference sequence). J lost 4 bases, V lost 5 bases, and 4 bases had no gene match. CDR3 amino acids: CASSPGLAEYNEQFF. The CDR3 DNA follows: TGTGCCAGCAGCCCGGGACTAGCGGAGTACAATGAGCAGTTCTTC.

This clone was detected only a few times. This chain links TRBV29-1 with TRBJ2-7; D remains ambiguous. CDR1 and CDR2 (germline): SQVTM, ANQGSEA. The CDR3 has 13 residues. V lost 3 bases, J lost 4 bases, and 13 bases lay in between. For the CDR3, the DNA is TGCAGCGTTGATACGATGGAAGGTTACGAGCAGTACTTC. Translated, it gives CSVDTMEGYEQYF.

This chain links TRBV10-3 with TRBJ2-7; the match to TRBD1 covers 7 bases. CDR3 size: 14 residues. Germline CDR1 ENHRY, CDR2 SYGVKD. Trimming took 6 bases from V and 2 from J; bases not matched to a gene: 7. CDR3 sequence (DNA): TGTGCCATCAGCGAGGGGACAGCAGCCTACGAGCAGTACTTC. Translating gives CAISEGTAAYEQYF.

The gene calls are TRBV11-2 and TRBJ2-7; D remains unclear. This CDR3 spans 13 amino acids. CDR1 and CDR2 from the germline V gene are SGHAT and FQNNGV. V lost 2 bases and J lost 0, with 5 bases in between. DNA for the CDR3: TGTGCCAGCAGCTTAACGGACTCCTACGAGCAGTACTTC. This encodes CASSLTDSYEQYF.

The chain carries TRBV6-5 and TRBJ2-7; D is unresolved. The V and J ends lost 6 bases and 0 bases respectively, with 9 bases between them. The germline gives CDR1 MNHEY, CDR2 SVGAGI. This CDR3 comprises 13 residues. The CDR3 here is CASSPPSSYEQYF. The CDR3 DNA reads TGTGCCAGCAGCCCCCCGAGCTCCTACGAGCAGTACTTC.

To note about this clone: Other nucleotide sequences in the sample specify the same CDR3. The chain joins TRBV13 to TRBJ2-5, with 7 bases matching TRBD1. The length of the CDR3 is 13 residues. Germline V gives CDR1 PRHDT, CDR2 FYEKMQ (reference sequence). V dropped 5 bases and J dropped 2; count of bases not matched to a gene: 2. The CDR3 is CASSLGQQETQYF. The CDR3 nucleotides are TGTGCCAGCAGCCTGGGACAGCAAGAGACCCAGTACTTC.

This clone has only a few counts. The CDR3 nucleotides read TGTGCCAGCAGCTTAGACAGGGAAGCCGAGCAGTACTTC. This sequence encodes CASSLDREAEQYF. This chain connects TRBV7-3 to TRBJ2-7; 7 positions match TRBD1. J was trimmed by 6 bases and V by 2 bases; bases with no gene match: 4. The germline gives CDR1 SGHTA, CDR2 FQGTGA. This CDR3 region has 13 residues.

V and J are TRBV29-1 and TRBJ2-1; D is unclear. From germline, CDR1 is SQVTM and CDR2 ANQGSEA. The CDR3 runs 14 residues. Trimming shortened V by 6 bases and J by 0 bases, and 12 bases separated the two germline ends. CDR3 in amino acids: CSVRGPDSYNEQFF. CDR3 in DNA: TGCAGCGTCCGTGGCCCAGACTCCTACAATGAGCAGTTCTTC.

The genes are TRBV9 and TRBJ1-2; maybe TRBD1 (6 bases). This CDR3 is 16 amino acids long. Germline CDR1 is SGDLS and CDR2 is YYNGEE. The V and J ends lost 2 bases and 6 bases respectively, with 20 bases between them. The CDR3 here is CASSVLGGADTNGYTF. The CDR3 nucleotides are TGTGCCAGCAGCGTGCTAGGGGGGGCGGACACCAATGGCTACACCTTC. Drawing the rest from reference TRBV9 and TRBJ1-2, the complete variable domain is DSGVTQTPKHLITATGQRVTLRCSPRSGDLSVYWYQQSLDQGLQFLIQYYNGEERAKGNILERFSAQQFPDLHSELNLSSLELGDSALYFCASSVLGGADTNGYTFGSGTRLTVV.

This chain connects TRBV2 to TRBJ2-7, with 9 positions matching TRBD1. The junction had 7 bases not matched to a gene; V was cut back by 4 bases and J by 3 bases. The CDR3 runs 15 residues. From germline, CDR1 is SNHLY and CDR2 FYNNEI. CDR3 coding DNA: TGTGCCAGCAGTGTTCGGGACAGGGTCCGCTACGAGCAGTACTTC. Amino acids: CASSVRDRVRYEQYF.

This clone was detected a few times. The chain uses TRBV4-1 and TRBJ2-6; D not resolved. V lost 1 base and J 0 bases, leaving 10 bases between the germline ends. In germline, CDR1 is MGHRA, CDR2 YSYEKL. This CDR3 spans 17 amino acids. CDR3 in DNA: TGCGCCAGCAGCCAAGTGACATCAAGCTCTGGGGCCAACGTCCTGACTTTC. Protein sequence: CASSQVTSSSGANVLTF.

As concerns this clone: The sample has other DNA sequences that encode this CDR3 too. The DNA of the CDR3 is TGTGCCAGCAGCTTGCGGGGGAACACTGAAGCTTTCTTT. Translated: CASSLRGNTEAFF. The V gene is TRBV7-3, the J gene TRBJ1-1; D remains ambiguous. With 3 bases removed from V and 1 base from J, the gap between germline ends came to 6 bases. The germline V gene has CDR1 SGHTA and CDR2 FQGTGA. This CDR3 contains 13 residues.

The rearrangement uses TRBV27 and TRBJ2-1; D possibly uses TRBD1 or TRBD2 (5 bases each). This CDR3 contains 11 residues. V gave up 8 bases and J gave up 7 bases, with 9 bases separating them. Germline V CDR1 and CDR2: MNHEY, SMNVEV (reference sequence). For the CDR3, the DNA is TGTGCCAGCGCCTGGGGGAATGAGCAGTTCTTC. Translation: CASAWGNEQFF.

This clone showed up just a few times. The rearrangement uses TRBV27 and TRBJ2-5; D unresolved. This CDR3 has 13 amino acids. V was trimmed by 6 bases and J by 2 bases, leaving 10 bases between them. CDR1 and CDR2 (germline): MNHEY, SMNVEV (reference sequence). Here the CDR3 DNA reads TGTGCCAGCAGGTACGCCTCTCAAGAGACCCAGTACTTC. This sequence encodes CASRYASQETQYF.